The 6 T cell receptor beta chains below were found in one sample sequenced in a study of T cells in Graves' hyperthyroidism and ophthalmopathy. It was RNA transcripts that yielded the amplified TCR beta CDR3 regions. HTBI primers were the set used in a first-round RT-PCR of the TCR CDR3. TCRdb used MiXCR to reprocess the multiplex PCR reads, holding one entry per CDR3 protein. The sample yields about 520,000 distinct CDR3 sequences, around 21% seen once. Sequencing input: blood. These receptors were taken from a man between 18 and 29 years old with Graves' hyperthyroidism.

This clonotype appeared many times. This chain links TRBV25-1 with TRBJ2-5; either TRBD1 or TRBD2 may fit D (6 bases each). In germline, CDR1 is MGHDK, CDR2 SYGVNS. The CDR3 is 15 amino acids. V was clipped by 2 bases and J by 2 bases, with 12 bases between them. Written as DNA, the CDR3 is TGTGCCAGCAGTGAAACGGGGGACACTCAAGAGACCCAGTACTTC. It translates to CASSETGDTQETQYF.

This clonotype was detected many times. CDR3 protein: CASSRETGYTF. The CDR3 DNA is TGTGCCAGCAGTAGGGAAACTGGCTACACCTTC. J is TRBJ1-2 and V is TRBV6-1, with no clear D. The CDR3 spans 11 residues. Germline V gene sequence: CDR1 MNHNS, CDR2 SASEGT. The germline V and J ends were trimmed by 5 bases and 7 bases, with 8 bases remaining between them.

This clonotype was recorded at least ten times. The CDR3 bases are TGCAGTGCCAAGACCGGGGAGCTGTTTTTT. This sequence encodes CSAKTGELFF. The chain joins TRBV29-1 to TRBJ2-2; D is unresolved. This CDR3 has 10 amino acids. Germline V lookup: CDR1 SQVTM, CDR2 ANQGSEA.

This clonotype showed up many times. J is TRBJ1-1 and V is TRBV30, with no clear D. The CDR3 length is 13 residues. The V gene lost 0 bases and the J gene lost 2 bases, with 7 bases spanning the gap. Germline V gives CDR1 GTSNPN, CDR2 SVGIG (reference sequence). CDR3 region: CAWSVVFNTEAFF. The CDR3 bases are TGTGCCTGGAGTGTGGTCTTCAACACTGAAGCTTTCTTT.

As concerns this clonotype: A read error may be the cause here, since a much bigger clone is one base away. This likely comes from a read error, as the CDR3 has no conserved phenylalanine or tryptophan at its end. This chain joins TRBV19 and TRBJ1-1; D is undetermined. Germline CDR1 and CDR2: LNHDA and SQIVND (reference sequence). The length of the CDR3 is 15 residues. Trimming pared 5 bases from V and 0 bases from J, leaving 13 bases between. The CDR3 nucleotides read TGTGCCAGTAGTTGGGCTCGATCGGTGAACACTGAAGCTTTCGTT. The encoded protein is CASSWARSVNTEAFV.

A few counts support this clonotype. The rearrangement links TRBV6-2 or TRBV6-3 to TRBJ2-5; D gene unclear. The CDR3 sequence is 14 residues long. V lost 3 bases, J lost 5 bases, and 13 bases lay in between. CDR1 and CDR2 from the germline V gene are MNHEY and SVGEGT. The DNA of the CDR3 is TGTGCCAGCAGTTATGTCAAACGGAAGGAGACCCAGTACTTC. The encoded protein is CASSYVKRKETQYF.